These 4 T cell receptor beta chains originate from one sample sequenced in a study of T cell repertoires in cytomegalovirus infection. TCRdb analysed the reads with MiXCR anew, one entry per CDR3 protein. The repertoire holds roughly 200,000 distinct CDR3 sequences, with about 17% as singletons. Source material: CD8+ T cells from PBMCs. The receptors originated from a human donor in good health (CMV status not recorded). Some clones in this sample may be carry-over from other donors' samples.

This clonotype was counted only a few times. The chain couples TRBV7-7 to TRBJ2-7; 10 positions agree with TRBD2. This CDR3 has 14 amino acids. J gave up 2 bases and V 5 bases, and 3 bases lay outside the gene matches. Germline V lookup: CDR1 SSHAT, CDR2 FNYEAQ (reference sequence). The CDR3 nucleotides are TGTGCCAGCAGCCCGGGACTAGCGACCTACGAGCAGTACTTC. It translates to CASSPGLATYEQYF. Drawing the rest from reference TRBV7-7 and TRBJ2-7, the complete variable domain is GAGVSQSPRYKVTKRGQDVTLRCDPISSHATLYWYQQALGQGPEFLTYFNYEAQPDKSGLPSDRFSAERPEGSISTLTIQRTEQRDSAMYRCASSPGLATYEQYFGPGTRLTVT.

The chain joins TRBV6-6 to TRBJ2-5, with D unresolved. Germline lookup yields CDR1 MNHNY and CDR2 SVGAGI (reference sequence). CDR3 length: 15 residues. V was trimmed by 0 bases and J by 3 bases, leaving 11 bases between them. CDR3 nucleotide sequence: TGTGCCAGCAGTTACTCGCTACGGCTAAAAGAGACCCAGTACTTC. The encoded protein is CASSYSLRLKETQYF.

The chain uses TRBV4-3 and TRBJ2-1; the match to TRBD2 covers 9 bases. Per germline, CDR1 LGHNA and CDR2 YSLEER. The CDR3 totals 17 residues. V was pared by 0 bases and J by 4 bases, with 7 bases of the junction left unmatched. The CDR3 coding sequence is TGCGCCAGCAGCCAAGATTTTACTAGCGGGCCGTACAATGAGCAGTTCTTC. Protein product: CASSQDFTSGPYNEQFF.

The chain is built from TRBV4-3 and TRBJ1-1; weak D call: TRBD1 (5 bases). Germline assignment: CDR1 LGHNA and CDR2 YSLEER. The CDR3 contains 17 residues. The V and J ends lost 0 bases and 0 bases respectively, with 14 bases between them. The CDR3 spells CASSQDHGGAMNTEAFF. In DNA, the CDR3 is TGCGCCAGCAGCCAAGATCACGGAGGGGCCATGAACACTGAAGCTTTCTTT.